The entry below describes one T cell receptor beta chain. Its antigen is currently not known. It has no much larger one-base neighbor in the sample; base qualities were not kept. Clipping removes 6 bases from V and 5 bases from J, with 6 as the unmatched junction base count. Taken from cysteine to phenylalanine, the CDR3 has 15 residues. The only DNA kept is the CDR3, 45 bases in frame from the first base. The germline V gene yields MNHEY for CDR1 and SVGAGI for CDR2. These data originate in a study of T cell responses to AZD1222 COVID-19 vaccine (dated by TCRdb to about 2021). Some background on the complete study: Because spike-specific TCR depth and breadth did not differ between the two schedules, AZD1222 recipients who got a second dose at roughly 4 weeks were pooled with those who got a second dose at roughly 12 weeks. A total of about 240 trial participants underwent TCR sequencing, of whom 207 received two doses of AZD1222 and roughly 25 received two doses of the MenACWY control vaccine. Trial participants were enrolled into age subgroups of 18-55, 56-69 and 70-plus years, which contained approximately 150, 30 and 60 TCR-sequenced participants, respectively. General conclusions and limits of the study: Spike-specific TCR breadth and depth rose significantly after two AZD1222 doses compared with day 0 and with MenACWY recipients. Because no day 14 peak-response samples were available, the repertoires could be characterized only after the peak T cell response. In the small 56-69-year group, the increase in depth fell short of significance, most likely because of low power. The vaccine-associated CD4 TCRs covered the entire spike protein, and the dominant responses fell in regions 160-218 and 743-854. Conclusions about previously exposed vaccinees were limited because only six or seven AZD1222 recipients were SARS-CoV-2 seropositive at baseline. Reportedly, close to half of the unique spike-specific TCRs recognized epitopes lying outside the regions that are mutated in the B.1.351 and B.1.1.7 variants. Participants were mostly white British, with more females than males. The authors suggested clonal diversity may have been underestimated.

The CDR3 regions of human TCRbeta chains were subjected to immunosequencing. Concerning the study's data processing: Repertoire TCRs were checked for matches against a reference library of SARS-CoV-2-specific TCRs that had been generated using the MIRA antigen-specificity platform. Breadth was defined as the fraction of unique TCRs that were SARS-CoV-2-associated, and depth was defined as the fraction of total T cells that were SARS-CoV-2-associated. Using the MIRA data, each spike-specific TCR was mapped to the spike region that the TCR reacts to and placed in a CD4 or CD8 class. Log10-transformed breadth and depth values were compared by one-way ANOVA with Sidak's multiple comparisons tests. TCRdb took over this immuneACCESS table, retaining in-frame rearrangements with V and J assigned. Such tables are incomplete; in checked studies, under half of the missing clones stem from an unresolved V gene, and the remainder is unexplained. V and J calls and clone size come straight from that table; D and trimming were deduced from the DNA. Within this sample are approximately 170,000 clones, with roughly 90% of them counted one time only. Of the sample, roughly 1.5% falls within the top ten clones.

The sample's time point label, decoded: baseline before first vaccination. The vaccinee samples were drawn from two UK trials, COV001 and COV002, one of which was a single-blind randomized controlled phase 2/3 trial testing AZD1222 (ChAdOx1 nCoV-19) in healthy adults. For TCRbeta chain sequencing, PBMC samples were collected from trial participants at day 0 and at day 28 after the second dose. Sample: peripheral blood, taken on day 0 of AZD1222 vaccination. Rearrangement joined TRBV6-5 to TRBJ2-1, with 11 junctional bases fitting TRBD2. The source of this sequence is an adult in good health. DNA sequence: TGTGCCAGCAGGGGAATAGCGGGAGGGAACAATGAGCAGTTCTTC. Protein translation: CASRGIAGGNNEQFF.